The 13 T cell receptor beta chains below were found in one sample sequenced in a study of T cells after yellow fever vaccination. TCRdb re-called the 5' RACE reads through MiXCR, storing one row per CDR3 protein. The sample records 620,000 or so distinct CDR3 sequences, about 17% being singletons. Here the sequenced sample was PBMCs, taken about 5 days after the first yellow fever vaccination. The receptor source for this set is a man aged 18 to 29 who received the YFV17D yellow fever vaccine.

This clonotype was seen only once. This sequence joins TRBV20-1 and TRBJ2-7; 8 bases are shared with TRBD2. This CDR3 has 14 residues. Per the germline V gene, CDR1 is DFQATT and CDR2 is SNEGSKA (reference sequence). V was clipped by 6 bases and J by 2 bases; unmatched bases: 9. The CDR3 DNA is TGCAGTGCAAATCCGGGACTAGGGCCCTACGAGCAGTACGTC. This codes for CSANPGLGPYEQYV.

Here the CDR3 DNA reads TGTGCCAGCAGCTATGACCCCCATACGCAGTATTTT. Translation gives CASSYDPHTQYF. The rearrangement links TRBV7-6 to TRBJ2-3; D is uncertain. Trimming stripped 4 bases from V and 7 bases from J, with 9 bases between. Germline V gives CDR1 SGHVS, CDR2 FNYEAQ. This CDR3 is built from 12 residues.

The chain combines TRBV5-1 with TRBJ1-6; D remains ambiguous. The CDR3 runs 13 residues. Deletions cut 5 bases from V and 7 bases from J, with 10 bases between. Looked up from germline, CDR1 is SGHRS and CDR2 is YFSETQ. The CDR3 loop is CASRMLMNSPLHF. CDR3 in DNA: TGCGCCAGCAGAATGCTAATGAATTCACCCCTCCACTTT.

The chain recombines TRBV7-2 with TRBJ1-4; D not resolved. This CDR3 contains 14 residues. Germline CDR1 reads SGHTA; CDR2 reads FQGNSA. V lost 5 bases and J 5 bases, leaving 12 bases between the germline ends. The CDR3 DNA follows: TGTGCCAGCAGCCTAAGAACGGGGAATGAAAAACTGTTTTTT. Protein sequence: CASSLRTGNEKLFF.

The chain couples TRBV5-6 to TRBJ1-2; 9 bases fit TRBD1. Germline CDR1 and CDR2: SGHDT and YYEEEE. V was pared by 4 bases and J by 3 bases, with 7 bases of the junction left unmatched. The CDR3 consists of 15 residues. DNA for the CDR3: TGTGCCAGCAGCGGGGGGACAGGGTGGCACTATGGCTACACCTTC. Amino acid sequence: CASSGGTGWHYGYTF.

The chain employs TRBV20-1 and TRBJ2-1; 10 bases line up with TRBD2. Germline lookup yields CDR1 DFQATT and CDR2 SNEGSKA (reference sequence). The junction had 4 bases not matched to a gene; V was cut back by 7 bases and J by 4 bases. The CDR3 spans 13 residues. DNA of the CDR3: TGCAGTGGAAGCGGGGGGGTGTACAATGAGCAGTTCTTC. Its protein product is CSGSGGVYNEQFF.

The genes are TRBV20-1 and TRBJ2-3; 8 nucleotides align to TRBD2. V lost 6 bases and J lost 2; bases outside the gene matches: 10. Germline V gene data show CDR1 as DFQATT and CDR2 as SNEGSKA (reference sequence). CDR3 length equals 15 residues. The CDR3 loop reads CSAPRLARITDTQYF. CDR3 in DNA: TGCAGTGCCCCCCGACTAGCGCGAATCACAGATACGCAGTATTTT.

This clonotype was seen a few times. The rearrangement links TRBV5-1 to TRBJ2-1; D unresolved. This CDR3 contains 14 residues. Per germline, CDR1 SGHRS and CDR2 YFSETQ. The germline V and J ends were trimmed by 0 bases and 2 bases, with 6 bases remaining between them. The CDR3 is CASSLDVAYNEQFF. The CDR3 nucleotides read TGCGCCAGCAGCTTGGACGTCGCCTACAATGAGCAGTTCTTC.

This clonotype turned up a few times. V is TRBV5-1 and J is TRBJ2-7; D possibly corresponds to TRBD1 (6 bases). The length of the CDR3 is 15 residues. Trimming cost V 0 bases and J 2 bases, with 12 bases left between them. Germline V CDR1 and CDR2: SGHRS, YFSETQ. DNA for the CDR3: TGCGCCAGCAGCTTGGGGGCAGGGGCCCCCTACGAGCAGTACTTC. Amino acids: CASSLGAGAPYEQYF.

This clonotype occurred many times. The genes are TRBV9 and TRBJ1-4; D is undetermined. Trimming pared 3 bases from V and 5 bases from J, leaving 14 bases between. CDR1 SGDLS and CDR2 YYNGEE come from the germline V gene. The length of the CDR3 is 15 residues. The CDR3 loop reads CASSANAGINEKLFF. The CDR3 DNA reads TGTGCCAGCAGCGCCAATGCGGGCATCAATGAAAAACTGTTTTTT.

This clonotype turned up a few times. V usage is TRBV10-3 and J usage is TRBJ2-5; tentatively, D is TRBD1 (6 bases). This CDR3 is built from 12 residues. The germline gives CDR1 ENHRY, CDR2 SYGVKD. V dropped 8 bases and J dropped 5 bases, with 12 bases sitting between them. The CDR3 nucleotides read TGTGCCATCGGGGGCCACGGGGAGACCCAGTACTTC. It specifies CAIGGHGETQYF.

The chain links TRBV7-8 to TRBJ2-5; D may be TRBD1 (5 bases). CDR1 is SGHVS, CDR2 FQNEAQ, per germline. This CDR3 region has 15 residues. The V end was cut by 8 bases, the J end by 5 bases, with 21 bases between. CDR3 DNA sequence: TGTGCCAGCTGGGGTCCAGGGCGATTGGGGGAGACCCAGTACTTC. Translating it yields CASWGPGRLGETQYF.

The chain has TRBV20-1 and TRBJ1-5, with 8 bases lining up with TRBD1. CDR1 and CDR2 (germline): DFQATT, SNEGSKA (reference sequence). This CDR3 is 15 amino acids long. V was clipped by 6 bases and J by 0 bases; unmatched bases: 7. This CDR3 reads CSAPGQGYSNQPQHF. For the CDR3, the DNA is TGCAGTGCCCCAGGACAGGGCTATAGCAATCAGCCCCAGCATTTT.